The rows below give T cell receptor beta chains drawn from one sample of a study of shared clonotypes between healthy human individuals. Libraries were prepared by immunoSEQ multiplex PCR; TCRdb keeps only in-frame clonotypes and omits some of them. This sample yields about 800,000 clones, of which about 97% are seen a single time; roughly 0.23% belongs to the top ten. Sequencing used naive CD8+ T cells sorted from blood. These receptors all come from a man aged 30-40 years in good health. Both conserved end residues are part of each CDR3. D genes are given only for firm matches. The size field is filled for only some rows; it gives once, few, many or a size class.

j_gene,abundance,v_gene,d_gene,len,CDR3nt,CDR3aa
TRBJ2-1,.,TRBV4-1,TRBD2,16,TGCGCCAGCAGCCAAGATTCAGCGGGAGGTTTCGATGAGCAGTTCTTC,CASSQDSAGGFDEQFF
TRBJ2-3,.,TRBV7-3,.,13,TGTGCCAGCAGCTTATTGTTTGGGGATACGCAGTATTTT,CASSLLFGDTQYF
TRBJ2-7,.,TRBV5-6,.,14,TGTGCCAGCAGTTCCGGGCAGTGGACGTACGAGCAGTACTTC,CASSSGQWTYEQYF
TRBJ1-4,few,TRBV10-3,.,16,TGTGCCATCAGTGAGTCGAAGGGACGGACGAATGAAAAACTGTTTTTT,CAISESKGRTNEKLFF
TRBJ2-7,.,TRBV5-6,.,12,TGTGCCAGCAGCGGGGACATCTACGAGCAGTACTTC,CASSGDIYEQYF
TRBJ2-7,.,TRBV29-1,TRBD1,14,TGCAGCGTTGAACTCGGGACAGCCACCTACGAGCAGTACTTC,CSVELGTATYEQYF
TRBJ1-4,.,TRBV7-9,.,14,TGTGCCAGCAGCTCACCTGACAGAAATGAAAAACTGTTTTTT,CASSSPDRNEKLFF
TRBJ2-1,.,TRBV19,.,13,TGTGCCAGTAGTATAGATAGGGGGGTGTCGCAGTTCTTC,CASSIDRGVSQFF
TRBJ1-2,.,TRBV6-5,.,16,TGTGCCAGCAGTTCACGGATCGACAATACCAACTATGGCTACACCTTC,CASSSRIDNTNYGYTF
TRBJ2-3,.,TRBV7-9,TRBD2,15,TGTGCCAGCAGCGGGACTAGCGGAAGCACAGATACGCAGTATTTT,CASSGTSGSTDTQYF
TRBJ2-3,.,TRBV5-6,.,16,TGTGCCAGCAGCTTTCGACCTTCACGAAGCACAGATACGCAGTATTTT,CASSFRPSRSTDTQYF
TRBJ1-2,.,TRBV11-2,.,15,TGTGCCAGCAGCTTATATGCTGGACCCCACTATGGCTACACCTTC,CASSLYAGPHYGYTF
TRBJ2-7,.,TRBV14,.,13,TGTGCCAGCAGCCAAGGAAGTCCGGACGAGCAGTACTTC,CASSQGSPDEQYF
TRBJ2-7,.,TRBV28,TRBD1,11,TGTGCCAGCAGCACAGGGGATGGGCAGTACTTC,CASSTGDGQYF
TRBJ2-1,.,TRBV7-9,.,12,TGTGCCAGCAGCAGGGGCTACAATGAGCAGTTCTTC,CASSRGYNEQFF
TRBJ2-2,.,TRBV19,.,10,TGTGCCAGCGGGACCGGGGAGCTGTTTTTT,CASGTGELFF